This is a list of T cell receptor beta chains from one sample in a study of T cells of healthy individuals. From the 5' RACE reads, TCRdb called clonotypes with MiXCR, one entry per CDR3 protein. Counted here are about 53,000 distinct CDR3 sequences, roughly 14% occurring once; the ten biggest clones make up about 15%. These receptors all stem from a human donor in good health. Each CDR3 is given with its conserved first and last residue. Fields, in order: J gene, V gene, CDR3 protein.

>TRBJ1-1|TRBV6-2/TRBV6-3
CASNLQGLTEAFF
>TRBJ1-1|TRBV7-2
CASSPDRLNTEAFF
>TRBJ1-4|TRBV2
CASSPDGTGNEKLFF
>TRBJ1-2|TRBV6-5
CASSGRTANYGYTF
>TRBJ2-2|TRBV5-1
CASSLEGGTGTGELFF
>TRBJ2-2|TRBV2
CASSVGRARTGELFF
>TRBJ2-3|TRBV4-3
CASSRGWAGDFVDTQYF
>TRBJ1-1|TRBV5-8
CASSSTGGAQTEAFF
>TRBJ2-1|TRBV10-3
CAISLALDNHNEQFF
>TRBJ1-5|TRBV14
CASSQSAVAPQHF
>TRBJ2-3|TRBV20-1
CSARGVQGDSTDTQYF
>TRBJ2-7|TRBV29-1
CSGRGDDEQYF
>TRBJ2-1|TRBV3-1
CASSQERRGPSINEQFF
>TRBJ1-2|TRBV4-1
CASSQDPGRARGGYTF
>TRBJ1-1|TRBV5-1
CASREGTGTTEAFF
>TRBJ2-1|TRBV29-1
CSVVRDRGFNEQFF
>TRBJ2-7|TRBV6-1
CASSHSGRGEQYF
>TRBJ2-5|TRBV2
CASSGLAGVRETQYF
>TRBJ1-1|TRBV6-2/TRBV6-3
CASSYETGGPNTEAFF
>TRBJ2-1|TRBV5-1
CASSFLPGTGEPDYNEQFF
>TRBJ1-1|TRBV7-2
CASSPHLDEAFF
>TRBJ2-3|TRBV29-1
CSVDSRTSRRPDTQYF
>TRBJ1-3|TRBV6-2/TRBV6-3
CASTQLRATNPLGENTIYF
>TRBJ2-6|TRBV21-1
CASSRGYGANVLTF
>TRBJ1-3|TRBV4-1
CASSQDLEPNTIYF
>TRBJ2-3|TRBV20-1
CSAGNLGSTDTQYF
>TRBJ2-7|TRBV12-3/TRBV12-4
CASTSRGSRAEQYF
>TRBJ1-6|TRBV2
CASSEARGGQVGSYNSPLHF
>TRBJ1-1|TRBV29-1
CSASANYEAFF
>TRBJ2-2|TRBV7-2
CASGKGGSTGELFF
>TRBJ2-7|TRBV4-3
CASSQDTGGTYEQYF
>TRBJ1-5|TRBV6-5
CASSPIRGSNQPQHF
>TRBJ1-1|TRBV6-2/TRBV6-3
CASLRDSVNTEAFF
>TRBJ2-7|TRBV11-2
CALAPGQSCYEQYF
>TRBJ1-2|TRBV6-5
CASSLNQGVGYTF
>TRBJ2-7|TRBV28
CASSSTGTAYSYEQYF
>TRBJ2-7|TRBV20-1
CSASAGTSGRFYEQYF
>TRBJ2-7|TRBV7-2
CASSLVHEQYF
>TRBJ2-2|TRBV10-2
CASSHRRELFF
>TRBJ2-7|TRBV7-9
CASSNLYEQYF
>TRBJ2-1|TRBV3-1
CASSQGLGQFF
>TRBJ1-5|TRBV3-1
CASSQAPGGGQPQHF
>TRBJ1-2|TRBV7-2
CASSLSSYGYTF
>TRBJ2-7|TRBV14
CASSQLRQNYEQYF
>TRBJ2-5|TRBV29-1
CSVDTSGVLETQYF
>TRBJ1-6|TRBV12-3/TRBV12-4
CASSLDYNSPLHF
>TRBJ2-1|TRBV6-1
CASSPLVGEQFF
>TRBJ2-3|TRBV20-1
CSASGLAGGPGTDTQYF
>TRBJ1-1|TRBV19
CASSTLPGLRRTEAFF
>TRBJ2-3|TRBV24-1
CATSDSRGGATDTQYF
>TRBJ2-7|TRBV3-1
CASSQGIGKPYEQYF
>TRBJ2-3|TRBV11-2
CASSLGLSTDTQYF
>TRBJ2-4|TRBV6-5
CASRAQGIQYF